The clone carrying this T cell receptor (beta chain) was counted only a few times. Other DNA sequences within the sample encode an identical CDR3. These data belong to a study of cytomegalovirus exposure and HLA in healthy donors. Study details: As an earlier analysis found, about 179 million T cells yielded about 100 million unique TCR beta sequences.

It was with 60 Vbeta and 13 Jbeta primers that the PCR ran. Authors' methods: In a later analysis, the count reached 82 million or so unique TCR beta chains, with about 9.9 million shared. TCRdb keeps only in-frame clones here, not all; method: immunoSEQ multiplex PCR. V and J calls and clone size are copied from that table; D and trimming were computed from the DNA. The sample carries about 91,000 clones, 64% recorded once. The length of the CDR3 is 14 residues. Germline CDR1 and CDR2: SGHDT and YYEEEE. V was shortened by 0 bases and J by 2 bases, with 8 bases between the two germline ends. This receptor was taken from a human donor in good health. The sample was PBMCs. The rearrangement uses TRBV5-6 and TRBJ1-2; tentatively, D is TRBD1 (6 bases). This CDR3 is CASSLGQGNYGYTF. CDR3 sequence (DNA): TGTGCCAGCAGCTTGGGCCAGGGGAACTATGGCTACACCTTC.